This TCR beta chain was sequenced in a study of T cells in Graves' hyperthyroidism and ophthalmopathy (dated by TCRdb to the late 2010s). For the study in its entirety: Peripheral blood was sampled at the time of initial diagnosis, prior to any treatment. The study also compared thyroid tissue and blood T-cell repertoires from a handful of Graves' hyperthyroidism patients. For training and testing, the roughly 97 patients in the discovery cohort were randomly divided in a 7:3 ratio. Following sampling, methimazole starting at 30 mg daily was given to hyperthyroidism patients, and high-dose intravenous methylprednisolone was given to ophthalmopathy patients. To identify TCR V-J signatures that set the groups apart, the researchers used a discovery cohort of approximately 98 patients, made up of 40 to 45 with Graves' ophthalmopathy and 55 to 65 with stable Graves' hyperthyroidism. Prospective prediction of ophthalmopathy was tested in an independent validation cohort of fewer than 20 hyperthyroidism patients and 15 to 17 patients who later progressed to ophthalmopathy. TCR Vbeta CDR3 sequencing of some 140 peripheral blood samples (under 45 ophthalmopathy, 75 or so hyperthyroidism and roughly 17 progressor patients) is reported in the paper. The investigation overall reported the following: Sample size was not statistically predetermined, and blinding of investigators to group allocation was not performed. Blood samples also contained most of the expanded thyroid clonotypes (frequency above 0.001), which suggests that blood repertoires may reflect thyroid immune responses. During validation, the model predicted progression to ophthalmopathy a median of around 6 months ahead of onset, with almost 71% sensitivity and about 72% specificity. A model built on a 13 V-J signature distinguished ophthalmopathy from stable hyperthyroidism, reaching 85% to 90% sensitivity and under 84% specificity in cross-validation and 80%/75% in testing.

Moderately to severely active disease, a Clinical Activity Score of at least 3, a NOSPECS grade of at least 4, and a duration under 3 months were present in ophthalmopathy patients. Exclusion was applied to patients with uncontrolled infections, other autoimmune diseases, pregnancy or lactation. Diagnoses were established on the basis of clinical symptoms, serum thyroxine and TRAb, thyroid ultrasound, and orbital computed tomography. PBMCs were separated from over 9 ml of fresh peripheral blood using Ficoll-Paque density gradient centrifugation. Trizol reagent was used to extract total RNA, and RNA quality was then checked on an Agilent 2100 Bioanalyzer. This clonotype was seen more than once but under ten times. Its binding antigen is unknown. No base quality information exists; no much larger clone differs at one position. The TCR beta CDR3 regions were amplified from the RNA transcripts. The first round of RT-PCR for the TCR CDR3 was performed with the HTBI primer set and the Qiagen OneStep RT-PCR kit. Libraries were constructed in a second round of multiplex PCR, after which size selection and purification were carried out. Sequencing of the libraries was done on an Illumina HiSeq2000 using paired-end 100 bp reads. Under the source paper's analysis protocol: Raw data were processed with SOAPnuke, discarding reads with adapters, uncalled bases, mean Phred below 15, or no exact constant-primer or identifier match. High-quality paired reads were merged with COPE v1.2.5, and unique nucleotide sequences were defined as clonotypes. Clonotypes were aligned to IMGT TRBV, TRBD and TRBJ reference segments using MiTCR v1.1. Only V-J combinations with frequency above 0.0001, covering about 99% of repertoires, were analysed. A TCS score was defined as the ratio between F50 (clonal expansion) and ExV (chaos), using BLOSUM62-based TCRdist between CDR3 peptides within each V-J. Welch's t-statistics and random forest reduced 450 to 600 V-J features to 13, which were used in a naive Bayes classifier (R e1071). TCRdb passed the public sequencing reads through fastp at Q25 and MiXCR, retaining productive beta sequences. Each CDR3 protein gets just one entry, which takes the most common genes and DNA from the rows behind it. It is TCRdb's table, rather than the study itself, that gives the V and J calls and clone size. The sample contains 660,000 or so distinct CDR3 sequences, 20% of them found a single time. The ten largest clones capture more than 30% of the sample.

V is cut by 7 bases and J by 1 base, and the space between the germline ends is 11 bases. The CDR3 spans 13 residues, from the cysteine through the phenylalanine. Only the CDR3 portion is preserved as DNA: 39 bases, with reading frame beginning at the first base. CDR1 and CDR2, per the germline V gene, are MDHEN and SYDVKM. The receptor comes from a man between 25 and 39 years old with Graves' ophthalmopathy. The rearrangement joined TRBV28 to TRBJ2-7; TRBD2 is possibly the D segment (5 matching bases). The source material was blood. The CDR3 protein: CASTRVASYEQYF. Read as DNA, the sequence is TGTGCCAGCACCCGAGTAGCGTCCTACGAGCAGTACTTC.